The clone carrying this TCR beta chain was detected a few times. Its cognate antigen is unknown. These data come from a study of blood T cells in healthy people across ages. The use of a sample-barcoded 5' primer and a J-beta primer mix characterized a second PCR of about 7 to 12 cycles. Each sample provided no less than 3 million CDR3-containing paired-end reads. TCRdb re-derived calls from the 5' RACE reads in MiXCR, one entry per CDR3 protein. The repertoire consists of around 2 million distinct CDR3 sequences, with roughly 43% occurring once and the leading ten covering 23%. Whole-study findings and limits: Diversity was higher, and naive CD4+ cells more numerous, in long-lived donors than in aged donors. The unknown donor CMV status may have confounded expanded clonotype changes.

The sequenced sample was blood. This TCR derives from a human donor in good health.

In DNA form, the CDR3 reads TGTGCCAGCAGCTTATCAGGTTGGGAGGGTAAGAACAATGAGCAGTTCTTC. Translation gives CASSLSGWEGKNNEQFF. V usage is TRBV11-3 and J usage is TRBJ2-1; 7 nucleotides agree with TRBD2. CDR3 size: 17 residues. V shed 2 bases, J shed 5 bases, and the junction held 12 bases outside the gene matches. The V gene's germline CDR1 is SGHNT and CDR2 YENEEA.